This TCR beta chain is from a study of blood T cell repertoires in COVID-19. The ends lost 5 bases at V and 14 bases at J; junction bases unmatched: 14. This CDR3 comprises 13 residues. Germline CDR1 and CDR2: SQVTM and ANQGSEA. This clone has just a few counts. As processed by the authors: Estimated nucleated cell counts came from reference gene primer amplification. Data came from immunoSEQ multiplex PCR; TCRdb stores just in-frame clones and leaves some out. The V and J calls and clone size were taken over from that table, and D and trimming were inferred from the DNA. The sample gives just over 85,000 clones, roughly nine tenths of which show up once; 8.5% to 10% is in the top ten.

The chain combines TRBV29-1 with TRBJ1-2, with 10 bases matching TRBD1. The receptor was isolated from a man aged 45 to 65 with acute or convalescent COVID-19. Sequenced sample: peripheral blood. The DNA for the CDR3 is TGCAGCGTTCCCGGGACAGGGGTCCTATATAATACCTTC. Translation gives CSVPGTGVLYNTF.